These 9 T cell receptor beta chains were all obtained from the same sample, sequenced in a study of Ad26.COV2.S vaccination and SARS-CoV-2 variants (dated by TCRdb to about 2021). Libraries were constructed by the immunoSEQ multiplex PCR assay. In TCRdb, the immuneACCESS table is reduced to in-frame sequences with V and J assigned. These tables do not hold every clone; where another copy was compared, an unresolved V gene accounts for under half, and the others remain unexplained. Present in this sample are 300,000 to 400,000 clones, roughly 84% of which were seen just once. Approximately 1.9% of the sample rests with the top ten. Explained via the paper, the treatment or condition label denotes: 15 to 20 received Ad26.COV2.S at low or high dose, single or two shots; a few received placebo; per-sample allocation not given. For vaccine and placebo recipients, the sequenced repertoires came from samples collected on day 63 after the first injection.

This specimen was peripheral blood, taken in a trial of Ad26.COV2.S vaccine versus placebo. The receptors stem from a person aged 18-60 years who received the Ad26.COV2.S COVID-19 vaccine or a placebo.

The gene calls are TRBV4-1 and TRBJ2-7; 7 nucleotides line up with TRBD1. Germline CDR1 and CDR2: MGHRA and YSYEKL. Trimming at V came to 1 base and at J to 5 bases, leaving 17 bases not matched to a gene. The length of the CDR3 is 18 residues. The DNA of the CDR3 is TGCGCCAGCAGCCAAGCGGACATACCGGGACAGCTCCTAAACGAGCAGTACTTC. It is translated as CASSQADIPGQLLNEQYF.

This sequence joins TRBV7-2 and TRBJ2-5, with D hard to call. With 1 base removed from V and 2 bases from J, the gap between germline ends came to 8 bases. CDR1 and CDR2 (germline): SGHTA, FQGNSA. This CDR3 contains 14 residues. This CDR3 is CASSLDRLQETQYF. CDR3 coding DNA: TGTGCCAGCAGCTTAGACCGACTTCAAGAGACCCAGTACTTC.

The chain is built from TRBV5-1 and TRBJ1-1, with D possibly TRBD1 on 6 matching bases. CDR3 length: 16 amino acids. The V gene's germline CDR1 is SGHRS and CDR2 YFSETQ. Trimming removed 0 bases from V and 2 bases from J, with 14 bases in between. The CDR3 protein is CASSLDGGPVNTEAFF. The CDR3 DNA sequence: TGCGCCAGCAGCTTGGATGGGGGGCCGGTAAACACTGAAGCTTTCTTT.

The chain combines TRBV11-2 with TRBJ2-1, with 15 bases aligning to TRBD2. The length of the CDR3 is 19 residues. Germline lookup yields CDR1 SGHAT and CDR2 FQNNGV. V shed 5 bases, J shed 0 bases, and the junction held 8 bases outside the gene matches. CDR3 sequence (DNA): TGTGCCAGCAGCCCCAGGACTAGCGGGGGGGTACGCTCCTACAATGAGCAGTTCTTC. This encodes CASSPRTSGGVRSYNEQFF.

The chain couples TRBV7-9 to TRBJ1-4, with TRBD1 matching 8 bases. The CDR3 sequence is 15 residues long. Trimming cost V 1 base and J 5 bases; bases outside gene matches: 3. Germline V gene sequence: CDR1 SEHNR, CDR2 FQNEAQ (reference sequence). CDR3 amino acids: CASSLVRQGNEKLFF. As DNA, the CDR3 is TGTGCCAGCAGCTTAGTGAGACAGGGGAATGAAAAACTGTTTTTT.

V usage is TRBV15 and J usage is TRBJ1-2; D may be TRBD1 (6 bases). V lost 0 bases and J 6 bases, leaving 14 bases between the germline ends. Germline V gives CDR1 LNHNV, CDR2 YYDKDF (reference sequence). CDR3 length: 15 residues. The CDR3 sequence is CATSREGGSGNGYTF. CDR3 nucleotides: TGTGCCACCAGCAGAGAGGGGGGCAGTGGGAATGGCTACACCTTC.

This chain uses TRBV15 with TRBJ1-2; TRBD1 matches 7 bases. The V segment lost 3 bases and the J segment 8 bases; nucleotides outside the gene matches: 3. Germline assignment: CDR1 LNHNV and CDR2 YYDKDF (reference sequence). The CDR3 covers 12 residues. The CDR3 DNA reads TGTGCCACCAGCAGGAACAGGGGCGGCTACACCTTC. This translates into CATSRNRGGYTF.

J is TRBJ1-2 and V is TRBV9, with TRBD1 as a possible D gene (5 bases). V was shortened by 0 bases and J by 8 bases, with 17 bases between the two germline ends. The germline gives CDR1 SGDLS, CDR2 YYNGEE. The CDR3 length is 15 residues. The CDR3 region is CASSVEPGPMGGYTF. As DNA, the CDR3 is TGTGCCAGCAGCGTAGAGCCGGGGCCGATGGGGGGCTACACCTTC.

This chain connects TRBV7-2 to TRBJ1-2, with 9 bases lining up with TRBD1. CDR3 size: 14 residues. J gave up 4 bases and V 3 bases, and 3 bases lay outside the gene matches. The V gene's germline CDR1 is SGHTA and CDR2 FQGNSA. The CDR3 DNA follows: TGTGCCAGCAGCTTGGGACAGGGAGGCTATGGCTACACCTTC. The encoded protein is CASSLGQGGYGYTF.